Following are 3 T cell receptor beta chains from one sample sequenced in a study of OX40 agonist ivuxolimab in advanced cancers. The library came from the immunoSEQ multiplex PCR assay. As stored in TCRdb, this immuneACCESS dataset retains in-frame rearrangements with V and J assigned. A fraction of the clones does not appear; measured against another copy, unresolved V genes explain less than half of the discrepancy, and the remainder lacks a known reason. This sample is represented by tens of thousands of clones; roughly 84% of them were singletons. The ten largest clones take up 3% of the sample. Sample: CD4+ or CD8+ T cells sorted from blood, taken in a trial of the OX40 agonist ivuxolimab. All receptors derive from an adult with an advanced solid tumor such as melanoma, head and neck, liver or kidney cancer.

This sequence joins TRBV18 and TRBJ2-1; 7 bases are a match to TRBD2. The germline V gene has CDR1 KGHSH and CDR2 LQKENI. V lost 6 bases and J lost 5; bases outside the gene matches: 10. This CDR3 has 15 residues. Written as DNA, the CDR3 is TGTGCCAGCTCGCCCGCGGGGGTTTCGAACAATGAGCAGTTCTTC. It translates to CASSPAGVSNNEQFF.

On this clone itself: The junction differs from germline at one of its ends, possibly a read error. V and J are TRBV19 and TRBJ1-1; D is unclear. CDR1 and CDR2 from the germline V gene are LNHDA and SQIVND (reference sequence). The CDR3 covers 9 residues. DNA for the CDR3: TGTGCCAGAGCGGGCCGCTGGTTTTTT. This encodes CARAGRWFF.

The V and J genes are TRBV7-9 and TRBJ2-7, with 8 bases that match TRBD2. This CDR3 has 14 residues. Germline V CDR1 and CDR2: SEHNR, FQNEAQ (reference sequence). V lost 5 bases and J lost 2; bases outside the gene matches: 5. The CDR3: CASSLGLAPYEQYF. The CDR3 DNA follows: TGTGCCAGCAGCCTAGGACTAGCCCCCTACGAGCAGTACTTC.